The next 6 T cell receptor beta chains were all read from a single sample in a study of OX40 agonist ivuxolimab in advanced cancers. Sequencing was performed with immunoSEQ multiplex PCR; in TCRdb, only in-frame clones are kept and a portion is missing. Seen here are about 45,000 clones, roughly nine tenths observed once, and the top ten hold around 17%. This specimen consisted of CD4+ or CD8+ T cells sorted from blood, obtained in a trial of the OX40 agonist ivuxolimab. The receptors derive from an adult with an advanced solid tumor such as melanoma, head and neck, liver or kidney cancer.

This chain links TRBV9 with TRBJ1-5; D is unresolved. The length of the CDR3 is 15 residues. In germline, CDR1 is SGDLS, CDR2 YYNGEE. V dropped 0 bases and J dropped 3 bases, with 10 bases sitting between them. In DNA, the CDR3 is TGTGCCAGCAGCGTAGGAGGTACGCCCAATCAGCCCCAGCATTTT. The encoded protein is CASSVGGTPNQPQHF.

The gene calls are TRBV2 and TRBJ2-7; 10 bases align to TRBD1. V gave up 10 bases and J gave up 6 bases; unmatched junction bases: 6. Germline CDR1 reads SNHLY; CDR2 reads FYNNEI. The CDR3 length is 12 residues. Here the CDR3 DNA reads TGTGCCATCCCCGGGACAGGGGTCGAGCAGTACTTC. Residues: CAIPGTGVEQYF.

Notes on this clone: The final CDR3 position lacks the conserved phenylalanine or tryptophan, pointing to a likely read error. Because the CDR3's place on the DNA is in doubt, the DNA is left out and the CDR3 is given as listed by TCRdb. The CDR3 reads CASSGRRDREAH. The chain carries TRBV2 and TRBJ1-1; no DNA check was done on the table's D call, TRBD1. The germline V gene has CDR1 SNHLY and CDR2 FYNNEI. 12 amino acids form the CDR3, both terminal residues included.

This chain links TRBV7-7 with TRBJ2-2; possibly TRBD1 or TRBD2 for D (5 bases each). Looked up from germline, CDR1 is SSHAT and CDR2 is FNYEAQ (reference sequence). This CDR3 has 14 residues. V lost 5 bases and J lost 4, with 11 bases in between. The chain's CDR3 is CASSHRDGTGELFF. CDR3 DNA: TGTGCCAGCAGCCACCGGGACGGCACCGGGGAGCTGTTTTTT.

This chain connects TRBV29-1 to TRBJ2-2; D is unclear. Trimming removed 7 bases at V and 7 bases at J, with 10 bases between. This CDR3 spans 11 amino acids. CDR1 is SQVTM and CDR2 is ANQGSEA in the germline V gene. CDR3 DNA sequence: TGCAGCGGAAGATTAGGCGGGGAGCTGTTTTTT. It is translated as CSGRLGGELFF.

The rearrangement links TRBV6-5 to TRBJ2-2, with unresolved D. V was clipped by 0 bases and J by 1 base, with 6 bases between them. This CDR3 spans 15 amino acids. Germline V gene lookup returns CDR1 MNHEY and CDR2 SVGAGI. CDR3: CASSYSKGNTGELFF. CDR3 DNA: TGTGCCAGCAGTTACTCTAAAGGGAACACCGGGGAGCTGTTTTTT.